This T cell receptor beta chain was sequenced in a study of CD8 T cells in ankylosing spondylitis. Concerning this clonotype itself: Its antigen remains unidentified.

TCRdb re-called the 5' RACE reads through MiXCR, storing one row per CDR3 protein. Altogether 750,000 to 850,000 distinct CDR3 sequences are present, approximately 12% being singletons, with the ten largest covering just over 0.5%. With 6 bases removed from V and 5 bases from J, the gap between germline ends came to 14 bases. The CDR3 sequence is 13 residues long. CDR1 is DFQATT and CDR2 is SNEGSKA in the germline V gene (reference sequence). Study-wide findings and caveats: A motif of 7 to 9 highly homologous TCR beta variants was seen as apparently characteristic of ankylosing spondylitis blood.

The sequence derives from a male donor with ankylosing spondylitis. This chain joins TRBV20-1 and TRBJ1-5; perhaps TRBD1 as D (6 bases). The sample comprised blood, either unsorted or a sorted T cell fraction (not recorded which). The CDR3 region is CSAARGLYQPQHF. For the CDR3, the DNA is TGCAGTGCAGCCAGGGGACTCTATCAGCCCCAGCATTTT.